This TCR beta chain is drawn from a study of blood T cell repertoires in COVID-19. Study in general: Whether acute or convalescent, the COVID-19 samples came from the United States, Italy and Spain. Sources were T cells, B-cell-depleted T cells, or PBMCs; the material itself was cDNA or gDNA.

Source study methods: Estimates of nucleated cell counts were drawn from the amplification of reference gene primers. The method was immunoSEQ multiplex PCR; TCRdb's version includes in-frame clones alone and lacks a portion of them. Clone size and the V and J calls come from that table; the DNA yielded D and trimming. The sample yields tens of thousands of clones, approximately 90% seen once. Germline V gene sequence: CDR1 ENHRY, CDR2 SYGVKD. CDR3 length: 15 amino acids. After removal of 6 bases from V and 3 bases from J, the junction contained 7 bases not matched to a gene. The receptor was isolated from a man aged 65 to 85 with active or convalescent COVID-19. The chain is built from TRBV10-3 and TRBJ2-7; 11 bases fit TRBD1. Material for sequencing was peripheral blood. The CDR3 DNA follows: TGTGCCATCAGGGGAGGACAGGGGGCCAACTACGAGCAGTACTTC. As protein: CAIRGGQGANYEQYF.